This TCR beta chain was identified in a study of molecular identifiers for immune sequencing clone quantification (dated by TCRdb to the late 2010s). For the wider study: For a replicate experiment, RNA from around 18,000 or 91,000 naive CD8 T cells was divided into five aliquots, and four of the five aliquots were sequenced. The study was a methods study using CD8 T cells to benchmark molecular-identifier clustering-based TCR repertoire sequencing (MIDCIRS) and TCR RNA copy counting. Results the study describes overall, beyond this receptor: Without barcode sub-clustering, chimeric consensus sequences inflated TCR diversity; chimeras reached as high as 47%. Even against a background of approximately 1 million naive CD8 T cells, spiked-in Jurkat TCR RNA amounting to a single cell's worth was reported to be detectable. Modeling estimated about 3 recovered TCR RNA copies per cell, compared with 8.5 to 10 by digital PCR, which implies roughly 30% capture efficiency. In CMV-specific effector cells, clones with more than 20 RNA copies accounted for over 97% of molecules, whereas in naive cells such clones accounted for under 1%. Highly expanded clone sizes could be underestimated because identical TCR molecules may share a barcode. Spiked-in Jurkat TCR RNA (about ten copies' worth), which is not part of the donor repertoire, was contained in the naive libraries.

This clonotype was seen more than once but under ten times. What antigen it recognizes has not been identified. No much larger clonotype is one base removed from it; base qualities were not supplied. Naive CD8 T cell libraries were made from around 20,000 to 1,000,000 sorted cells using 10%, 30% or 50% of purified RNA. Naive CD8 T cells, defined as CD8+CD4-CCR7+CD45RA+, were FACS-sorted into RLT Plus buffer on a BD FACSAria II. Ten to eleven TCR copies' worth of Jurkat RNA were spiked into roughly 19,000-1,000,000 naive CD8 T cell samples to test detection sensitivity. Enrichment of CD8 T cells was done with RosetteSep CD8+ T Cell Enrichment Cocktail plus Ficoll-Paque, and ACK red cell lysis came afterward. Via the germline V gene, CDR1 is MGHRA and CDR2 YSYEKL. The CDR3 runs 14 residues from the cysteine to the phenylalanine. The sequence is cut down to CDR3 DNA, 42 bases in frame from base 1. V drops 3 bases and J drops 2 bases, leaving 11 bases in between.

Library preparation employed PCR. This sample was sequenced with an Illumina HiSeq 4000. Bulk TCR libraries were prepared as previously described, using TCR primers listed in Table S5. Purification of total RNA was performed with the Qiagen AllPrep DNA/RNA kit. Reads from multiple sequencing runs of the same library were pooled before analysis. From the authors' description of their analysis: Reads were retained only if an exact TCR constant sequence was present, and the retained reads were trimmed to 150 nt and grouped according to their 12-nt molecular barcodes. Reads inside each barcode group were sub-clustered using a 15% Levenshtein threshold, and a quality-weighted consensus sequence was constructed for each RNA molecule. Non-functional sequences were excluded, and lower-count sequences lying one edit away from another sequence were also excluded. Based on fitting two negative binomial distributions, any barcode sub-cluster with under 20% of the maximum read count was discarded. Starting from the raw public reads, TCRdb applied fastp trimming at Q25, assembled clones with MiXCR and retained in-frame beta chains. Every entry covers one CDR3 protein and lists the most common genes and DNA from its rows. The authors' filters were not applied to this entry. The sample includes some 320,000 distinct CDR3 sequences, with around a fifth observed a single time. Jointly, the top ten make up approximately 0.83% of the sample.

The rearranged chain carries TRBV4-1 and TRBJ2-7; the D gene cannot be resolved beyond TRBD1 or TRBD2, each matching 6 bases. The source material was naive CD8+ T cells from blood, with Jurkat cell RNA spiked in. In light of the paper, this sample's cell subset or site label describes: FACS-sorted CD8+CD4-CCR7+CD45RA+ naive T cells. The clonotype originates from a human donor in good health. Some libraries in this study had Jurkat cell RNA spiked in. The bases read TGCGCCAGCAGCCATACAGGGAGGACCTACGAGCAGTACTTC. This yields the protein CASSHTGRTYEQYF.